Detailed here is one T cell receptor beta chain. The antigen is not known. This entry comes from a study of EBV T-cell therapy then PD-1 blockade in nasopharyngeal carcinoma. Repertoires were generated with immunoSEQ multiplex PCR, while TCRdb's copy carries only in-frame clones and drops some. The sample records 24,000 or so clones, over 75% being singletons. The length of the CDR3 is 14 residues. V lost 4 bases and J lost 2, with 12 bases in between. The germline CDR1 and CDR2 sequences are MGHDK and SYGVNS. The treatment is: AdE1-LMPpoly-expanded autologous EBV-specific T-cell therapy followed by anti-PD-1 nivolumab.

This chain connects TRBV25-1 to TRBJ2-7; tentatively, D is TRBD1 or TRBD2 (5 bases each). The TCR was taken from a man in his forties or fifties with nasopharyngeal carcinoma. The input for sequencing was CD8+ T cells from blood, taken at day 61 from a patient whose treatment included autologous EBV-specific T cells and nivolumab. The CDR3 sequence: CASSAQGRPYEQYF. CDR3 DNA sequence: TGTGCCAGCAGTGCCCAGGGACGGCCCTACGAGCAGTACTTC.